A single sample gave rise to the 22 T cell receptor beta chains below, sequenced in a study of T-cell reconstitution after alpha-beta-depleted transplantation in children. Unique molecular identifiers were incorporated during preparation of the TCRbeta library. Each CDR3 protein is one row after TCRdb ran MiXCR on the PCR reads. The sample holds 150,000 to 250,000 distinct CDR3 sequences, approximately 6.8% seen once. The material was PBMCs, obtained before TCRalphabeta/CD19-depleted stem cell transplant. All receptors derive from a girl under three years old with combined immunodeficiency, due to receive a stem cell transplant.

This clonotype was observed many times. This rearrangement joins TRBV24-1 to TRBJ2-2; D remains ambiguous. This CDR3 spans 15 amino acids. Germline V lookup: CDR1 KGHDR, CDR2 SFDVKD. V shed 3 bases and J shed 0 bases, with 7 bases lying between them. The CDR3 nucleotides read TGTGCCACCAGTGATGATCGGACGAACACCGGGGAGCTGTTTTTT. Translated, it gives CATSDDRTNTGELFF.

This clonotype was seen repeatedly, ten times or more. V usage is TRBV11-3 and J usage is TRBJ2-1; D is unclear. Germline values: CDR1 SGHNT, CDR2 YENEEA. The CDR3 sequence is 14 residues long. The ends were cut back, 5 bases at V and 6 bases at J, with 14 bases in the middle. CDR3 nucleotide sequence: TGTGCCAGCAGCGACCCGACCGCGCCCAATGAGCAGTTCTTC. Its protein product is CASSDPTAPNEQFF.

Details on this clonotype: A read error is possible here, since a much larger clone lies one base away. V gene TRBV3-1 combines with J gene TRBJ2-7, with 9 bases fitting TRBD1. This CDR3 region has 18 residues. Germline V gene sequence: CDR1 LGHDT, CDR2 YNNKEL (reference sequence). The CDR3 sequence is CTSSPFPIPGQGTYEQYF. CDR3 nucleotides: TGTACCAGCAGTCCTTTCCCAATACCGGGACAGGGAACCTACGAGCAGTACTTC.

This clonotype was picked up many times. This chain joins TRBV4-2 and TRBJ2-3; 9 bases are shared with TRBD2. The CDR3 has 17 amino acids. Germline trimming cut 1 base from V and 5 bases from J; bases unmatched to any gene: 10. Germline V gives CDR1 LGHNA, CDR2 YNFKEQ. CDR3: CASSQVGRGGRGDTQYF. DNA of the CDR3: TGTGCCAGCAGCCAAGTTGGGCGGGGGGGCCGTGGAGATACGCAGTATTTT.

This clonotype was observed once. The CDR3 DNA is TGTGCCATCAGTGAGACCGGGACCCAAGAGACCCAGTACTTC. This translates into CAISETGTQETQYF. The V and J genes are TRBV10-3 and TRBJ2-5; D could derive from TRBD1 or TRBD2 (5 bases each). This CDR3 spans 14 amino acids. V lost 2 bases and J lost 1, with 8 bases in between. CDR1 and CDR2 from the germline V gene are ENHRY and SYGVKD.

The CDR3 sequence: CASSPEEGYYEQYF. CDR3 DNA: TGCGCCAGCAGCCCAGAGGAGGGTTACTACGAGCAGTACTTC. This chain joins TRBV4-3 and TRBJ2-7; TRBD2 might be the D (6 bases). Trimming removed 4 bases at V and 3 bases at J, with 13 bases between. CDR1 LGHNA and CDR2 YSLEER come from the germline V gene. This CDR3 contains 14 residues.

This clonotype was seen at least ten times. This chain links TRBV12-3 or TRBV12-4 with TRBJ2-7; perhaps TRBD1 as D (6 bases). This CDR3 is built from 15 residues. V lost 5 bases to trimming and J lost 1 base, with 15 bases between them. The CDR3 region is CASSLPPRGSYEQYF. The CDR3, as DNA: TGTGCCAGCAGTCTACCACCTAGGGGGTCCTACGAGCAGTACTTC.

There are many counts of this clonotype. The chain recombines TRBV4-3 with TRBJ2-1; 13 positions agree with TRBD2. The CDR3 covers 15 residues. Germline trimming cut 1 base from V and 8 bases from J; bases unmatched to any gene: 2. Germline CDR1 and CDR2: LGHNA and YSLEER. The CDR3 sequence is CASSQGGLAGDEQFF. The CDR3 DNA is TGCGCCAGCAGCCAAGGAGGACTAGCGGGAGATGAGCAGTTCTTC.

This clonotype was found many times. The chain employs TRBV29-1 and TRBJ2-1; TRBD1 agrees at 7 bases. Germline V gives CDR1 SQVTM, CDR2 ANQGSEA. The CDR3 runs to 17 residues. V lost 0 bases and J lost 3; bases outside the gene matches: 11. CDR3 region: CSVEDLETGAGYNEQFF. The CDR3 coding sequence is TGCAGCGTTGAAGATCTAGAAACAGGGGCGGGCTACAATGAGCAGTTCTTC.

This clonotype was observed many times. The chain joins TRBV4-1 to TRBJ2-3, with D hard to call. The germline V gene encodes CDR1 MGHRA and CDR2 YSYEKL. CDR3 length: 16 amino acids. Trimming took off 3 bases at V and 0 bases at J, with 13 bases between the two ends. This CDR3 is CASSQVAGTSTDTQYF. Here the CDR3 DNA reads TGCGCCAGCAGCCAGGTAGCTGGAACTAGCACAGATACGCAGTATTTT.

This clonotype was observed at least ten times. The V call is TRBV12-3 or TRBV12-4, the J call TRBJ2-1, with D possibly called TRBD1 or TRBD2 (5 bases each). The CDR3 is 16 amino acids. The ends were cut back, 6 bases at V and 0 bases at J, with 15 bases in the middle. The CDR3 nucleotides are TGTGCCAGCAGCCCAACCCCAGGGAGCTCCTACAATGAGCAGTTCTTC. Protein: CASSPTPGSSYNEQFF.

Ten or more counts support this clonotype. The chain recombines TRBV20-1 with TRBJ2-7; D gene ambiguous. Trimming left V 3 bases short and J 2 bases short, with 20 bases between. Germline-derived CDR1 and CDR2 are DFQATT and SNEGSKA (reference sequence). The CDR3 spans 16 residues. The CDR3 bases are TGCAGTGCTAGGGATCCACAGAAGGAACAAACCTACGAGCAGTACTTC. Translation: CSARDPQKEQTYEQYF.

The chain uses TRBV3-1 and TRBJ1-1; 10 bases line up with TRBD1. V gave up 4 bases and J gave up 5 bases; unmatched junction bases: 7. CDR1 is LGHDT and CDR2 is YNNKEL in the germline V gene (reference sequence). This CDR3 is 15 amino acids long. In DNA, the CDR3 is TGTGCCAGCAGCCCGGGGACAGGGGTTGGGACTGAAGCTTTCTTT. It encodes CASSPGTGVGTEAFF.

This clonotype was seen many times. This sequence joins TRBV4-2 and TRBJ1-1, with D possibly matching TRBD1 (6 bases). There are 15 residues in the CDR3. CDR1 is LGHNA and CDR2 is YNFKEQ in the germline V gene. V lost 0 bases and J 4 bases, leaving 12 bases between the germline ends. CDR3 bases: TGTGCCAGCAGCCAAGATCAGGGGTGGGGCACTGAAGCTTTCTTT. Amino acid sequence: CASSQDQGWGTEAFF.

This clonotype was picked up many times. V is TRBV5-6 and J is TRBJ2-5, with D possibly matching TRBD2 (6 bases). This CDR3 region has 15 residues. V lost 5 bases to trimming and J lost 1 base, with 15 bases between them. Germline CDR1 SGHDT, CDR2 YYEEEE. The CDR3 here is CASRIGGPGQETQYF. For the CDR3, the DNA is TGTGCCAGCAGAATCGGGGGTCCTGGCCAAGAGACCCAGTACTTC.

At least ten counts were recorded for this clonotype. V and J are TRBV5-1 and TRBJ2-5, with D perhaps matching TRBD1 (6 bases). Trimming stripped 1 base from V and 5 bases from J, with 9 bases between. The CDR3 runs to 13 residues. CDR1 and CDR2 from the germline V gene are SGHRS and YFSETQ. The CDR3 DNA follows: TGCGCCAGCAGCTTGTCAGGGGAGGAGACCCAGTACTTC. It encodes CASSLSGEETQYF.

This clonotype was detected only a few times. This CDR3 reads CASSYDGAGTEAFF. The CDR3 DNA sequence: TGTGCCAGCAGTTACGACGGCGCCGGCACTGAAGCTTTCTTT. V gene TRBV6-5 combines with J gene TRBJ1-1; D unclear. V was trimmed by 2 bases and J by 4 bases, leaving 11 bases between them. Germline V gene lookup returns CDR1 MNHEY and CDR2 SVGAGI. The CDR3 totals 14 residues.

This clonotype was observed at least ten times. The chain links TRBV20-1 to TRBJ2-1, with 9 bases identical to TRBD1. CDR1 DFQATT and CDR2 SNEGSKA come from the germline V gene (reference sequence). The CDR3 is made up of 16 amino acids. J gave up 4 bases and V 1 base, and 8 bases lay outside the gene matches. This CDR3 reads CSARGSGTGRYNEQFF. In nucleotides, the CDR3 is TGCAGTGCTAGAGGGTCCGGGACAGGGCGGTACAATGAGCAGTTCTTC.

This clonotype was seen only a few times. This chain uses TRBV18 with TRBJ2-7; TRBD2 agrees at 10 bases. Germline V gene sequence: CDR1 KGHSH, CDR2 LQKENI. With 3 bases clipped from V and 0 bases from J, the junction kept 5 bases outside the gene matches. The CDR3 spans 16 residues. The CDR3 is CASSPTGTSVSYEQYF. The CDR3 region has the DNA TGTGCCAGCTCACCGACCGGGACTAGCGTCTCCTACGAGCAGTACTTC.

This clonotype showed up many times. This chain connects TRBV3-1 to TRBJ2-1, with unresolved D. Germline V gives CDR1 LGHDT, CDR2 YNNKEL (reference sequence). This CDR3 is 15 amino acids long. Trimming took off 4 bases at V and 2 bases at J, with 12 bases between the two ends. CDR3 residues: CASSPSITPYNEQFF. The DNA of the CDR3 is TGTGCCAGCAGCCCCTCTATAACCCCCTACAATGAGCAGTTCTTC.

J is TRBJ1-5 and V is TRBV3-1; D is unclear. This CDR3 contains 15 residues. Germline values: CDR1 LGHDT, CDR2 YNNKEL (reference sequence). Deletions cut 1 base from V and 0 bases from J, with 7 bases between. The CDR3 protein is CASSQGQHSNQPQHF. The CDR3 bases are TGTGCCAGCAGCCAAGGGCAGCATAGCAATCAGCCCCAGCATTTT.

This clonotype was seen many times. This chain uses TRBV6-2 or TRBV6-3 with TRBJ2-7, with 7 bases that match TRBD2. Germline V gene sequence: CDR1 MNHEY, CDR2 SVGEGT. The CDR3 covers 16 residues. Germline trimming cut 2 bases from V and 2 bases from J; bases unmatched to any gene: 9. CDR3 coding DNA: TGTGCCAGCAGTTACCAACTAGCGTCCCTACCCTACGAGCAGTACTTC. This translates into CASSYQLASLPYEQYF.